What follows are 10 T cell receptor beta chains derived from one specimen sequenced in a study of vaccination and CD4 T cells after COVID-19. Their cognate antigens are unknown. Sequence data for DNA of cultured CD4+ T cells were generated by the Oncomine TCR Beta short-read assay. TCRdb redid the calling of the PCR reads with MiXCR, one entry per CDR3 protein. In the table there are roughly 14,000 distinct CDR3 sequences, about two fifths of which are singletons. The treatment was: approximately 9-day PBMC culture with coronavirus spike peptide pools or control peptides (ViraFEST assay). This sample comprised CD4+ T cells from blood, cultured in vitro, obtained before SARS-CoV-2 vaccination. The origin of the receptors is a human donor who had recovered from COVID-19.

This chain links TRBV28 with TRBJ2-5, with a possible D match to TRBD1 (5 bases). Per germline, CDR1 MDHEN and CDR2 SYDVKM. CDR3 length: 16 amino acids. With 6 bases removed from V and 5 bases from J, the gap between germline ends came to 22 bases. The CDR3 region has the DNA TGTGCCAGCAGGCCTCTCCAGGGCGGCACCCAGGAGACCCAGTACTTC. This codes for CASRPLQGGTQETQYF.

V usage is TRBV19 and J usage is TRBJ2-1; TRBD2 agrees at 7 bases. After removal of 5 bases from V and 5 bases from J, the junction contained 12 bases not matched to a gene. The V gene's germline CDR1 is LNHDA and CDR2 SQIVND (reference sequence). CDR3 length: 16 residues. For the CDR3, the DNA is TGTGCCAGTAGTCTGGGGGTTGTGGGGACTAACAATGAGCAGTTCTTC. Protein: CASSLGVVGTNNEQFF. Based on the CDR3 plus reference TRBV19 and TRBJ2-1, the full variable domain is DGGITQSPKYLFRKEGQNVTLSCEQNLNHDAMYWYRQDPGQGLRLIYYSQIVNDFQKGDIAEGYSVSREKKESFPLTVTSAQKNPTAFYLCASSLGVVGTNNEQFFGPGTRLTVL.

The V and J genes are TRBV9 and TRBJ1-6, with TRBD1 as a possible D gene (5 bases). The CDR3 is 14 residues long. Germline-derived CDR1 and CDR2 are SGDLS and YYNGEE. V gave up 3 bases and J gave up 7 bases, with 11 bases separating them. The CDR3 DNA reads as TGTGCCAGCAGCGCTCGGGACGGCAATTCACCCCTCCACTTT. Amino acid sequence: CASSARDGNSPLHF.

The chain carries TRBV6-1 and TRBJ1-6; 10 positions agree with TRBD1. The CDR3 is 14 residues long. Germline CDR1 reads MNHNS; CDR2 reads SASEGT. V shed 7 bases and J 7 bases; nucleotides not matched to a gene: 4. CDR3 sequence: CASNWDRGNSPLHF. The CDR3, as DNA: TGTGCCAGCAACTGGGACAGGGGAAATTCACCCCTCCACTTT.

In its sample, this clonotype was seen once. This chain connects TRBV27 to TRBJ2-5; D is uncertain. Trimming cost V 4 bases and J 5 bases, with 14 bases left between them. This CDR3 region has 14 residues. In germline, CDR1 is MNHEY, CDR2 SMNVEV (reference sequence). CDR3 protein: CASSSFSGVETQYF. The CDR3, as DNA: TGTGCCAGCAGTTCCTTTTCTGGTGTGGAGACCCAGTACTTC.

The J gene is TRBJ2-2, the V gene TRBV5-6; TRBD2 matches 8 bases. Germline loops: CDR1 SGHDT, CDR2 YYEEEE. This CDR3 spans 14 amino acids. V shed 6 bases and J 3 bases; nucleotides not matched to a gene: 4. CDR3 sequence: CASKVAGYTGELFF. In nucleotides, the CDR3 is TGTGCCAGCAAGGTAGCGGGGTACACCGGGGAGCTGTTTTTT.

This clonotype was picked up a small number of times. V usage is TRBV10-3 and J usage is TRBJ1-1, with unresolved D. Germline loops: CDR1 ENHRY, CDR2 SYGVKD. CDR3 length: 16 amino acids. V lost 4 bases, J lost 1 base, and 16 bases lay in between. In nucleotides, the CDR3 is TGTGCCATCAGTGTGGGGAAACCGGGCGAGAACACTGAAGCTTTCTTT. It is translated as CAISVGKPGENTEAFF.

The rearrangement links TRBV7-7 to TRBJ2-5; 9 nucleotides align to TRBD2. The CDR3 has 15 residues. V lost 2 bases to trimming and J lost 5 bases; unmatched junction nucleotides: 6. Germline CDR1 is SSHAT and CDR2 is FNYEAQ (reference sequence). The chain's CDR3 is CASSLSSGRGETQYF. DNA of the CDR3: TGTGCCAGCAGCTTAAGTAGCGGGAGAGGGGAGACCCAGTACTTC. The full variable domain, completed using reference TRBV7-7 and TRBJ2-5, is GAGVSQSPRYKVTKRGQDVTLRCDPISSHATLYWYQQALGQGPEFLTYFNYEAQPDKSGLPSDRFSAERPEGSISTLTIQRTEQRDSAMYRCASSLSSGRGETQYFGPGTRLLVL.

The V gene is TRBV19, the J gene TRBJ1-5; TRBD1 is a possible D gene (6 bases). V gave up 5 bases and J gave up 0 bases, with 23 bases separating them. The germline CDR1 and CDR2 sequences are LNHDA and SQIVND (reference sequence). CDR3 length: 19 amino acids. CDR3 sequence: CASSGLPSGTFYSNQPQHF. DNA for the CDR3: TGTGCCAGTAGTGGACTCCCTTCCGGGACATTTTATAGCAATCAGCCCCAGCATTTT.

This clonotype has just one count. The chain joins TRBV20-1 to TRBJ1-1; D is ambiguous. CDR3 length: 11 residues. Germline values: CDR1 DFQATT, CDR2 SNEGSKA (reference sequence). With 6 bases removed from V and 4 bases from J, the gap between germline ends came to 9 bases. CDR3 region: CSAEFGTEAFF. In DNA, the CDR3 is TGCAGTGCCGAATTCGGCACTGAAGCTTTCTTT.